The clone carrying this T cell receptor beta chain has a handful of counts. Its antigen is not known. In the PCR, 60 Vbeta and 13 Jbeta primers were used. Profiling relied on immunoSEQ multiplex PCR, and the TCRdb table lists in-frame clones only, not all of them. The sample contains some 190,000 clones, 75% to 80% of which appear only once. This CDR3 is built from 18 residues. V lost 3 bases, J lost 4 bases, and 15 bases stayed unmatched. The germline gives CDR1 MGHRA, CDR2 YSYEKL. This specimen belongs to a study of cytomegalovirus exposure and HLA in healthy donors. Study results and limitations: Roughly uniform depth of sequencing across donors was assumed in presence/absence analyses. Across donors, most TCRs were seen rarely, yet some public ones were widespread. Confirmation was obtained in vitro that a few CMV-associated chains are specific for CMV antigens.

The sample was PBMCs. This sequence originates from a woman in her thirties in good health and CMV-seropositive. The genes are TRBV4-1 and TRBJ1-1; 9 bases match TRBD1. CDR3 sequence reads: CASSQRTGETLLSTEAFF. CDR3 bases: TGCGCCAGCAGCCAGAGGACAGGGGAGACCTTACTGAGCACTGAAGCTTTCTTT.